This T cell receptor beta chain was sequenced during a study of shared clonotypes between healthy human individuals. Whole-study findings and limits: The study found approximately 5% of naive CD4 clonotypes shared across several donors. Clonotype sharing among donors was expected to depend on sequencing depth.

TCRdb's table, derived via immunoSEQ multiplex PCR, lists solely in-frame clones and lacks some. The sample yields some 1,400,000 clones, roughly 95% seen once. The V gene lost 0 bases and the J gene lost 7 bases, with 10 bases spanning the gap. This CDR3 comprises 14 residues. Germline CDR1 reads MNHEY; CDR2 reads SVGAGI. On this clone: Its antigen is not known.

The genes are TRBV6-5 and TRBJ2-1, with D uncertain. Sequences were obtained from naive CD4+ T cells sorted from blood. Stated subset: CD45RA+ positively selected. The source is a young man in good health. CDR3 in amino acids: CASSYSIIHNEQFF. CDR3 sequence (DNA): TGTGCCAGCAGTTACTCGATTATCCATAATGAGCAGTTCTTC.